The 17 T cell receptor beta chains reported below all come from one sample, sequenced in a study of shared clonotypes between healthy human individuals. The method was immunoSEQ multiplex PCR; TCRdb's version includes in-frame clones alone and lacks a portion of them. The sample holds 2 million to 3 million clones, 93% seen once. Sample: naive CD4+ T cells from PBMCs. Subset here: CD45RA+ positively selected. All receptors derive from a man aged 18 to 29 in good health. Some clones in this sample may be carry-over from other donors' samples.

V usage is TRBV7-3 and J usage is TRBJ1-2; no firm D call. In germline, CDR1 is SGHTA, CDR2 FQGTGA. Trimming took 2 bases from V and 7 from J, leaving 20 bases between them. This CDR3 spans 16 amino acids. Here the CDR3 DNA reads TGTGCCAGCAGCTTAGGAGTTGGTGAGTCCACCGGTGGCTACACCTTC. It is translated as CASSLGVGESTGGYTF.

This clone was detected once. This chain joins TRBV5-4 and TRBJ2-3; D is possibly TRBD2 (6 bases). The CDR3 has 17 amino acids. Trimming cost V 0 bases and J 7 bases, with 21 bases left between them. The germline V gene encodes CDR1 SGHNT and CDR2 YYREEE (reference sequence). The CDR3 protein is CASSLAPPGSGQNTQYF. As DNA, the CDR3 is TGTGCCAGCAGCTTGGCCCCCCCGGGTAGCGGCCAGAATACGCAGTATTTT.

The genes are TRBV30 and TRBJ1-5, with 7 bases that match TRBD1. The CDR3 runs 15 residues. The germline V gene encodes CDR1 GTSNPN and CDR2 SVGIG (reference sequence). The V segment lost 3 bases and the J segment 8 bases; nucleotides outside the gene matches: 13. CDR3 loop: CAWRPGQRAGEPQHF. CDR3 sequence (DNA): TGTGCCTGGAGACCGGGACAGCGAGCGGGAGAGCCCCAGCATTTT. The full variable domain, rest sourced from reference TRBV30 and TRBJ1-5, is SQTIHQWPATLVQPVGSPLSLECTVEGTSNPNLYWYRQAAGRGLQLLFYSVGIGQISSEVPQNLSASRPQDRQFILSSKKLLLSDSGFYLCAWRPGQRAGEPQHFGDGTRLSIL.

The V and J genes are TRBV4-1 and TRBJ2-3, with unresolved D. The germline V gene encodes CDR1 MGHRA and CDR2 YSYEKL. The CDR3 has 15 amino acids. V was shortened by 0 bases and J by 5 bases, with 12 bases between the two germline ends. The CDR3 DNA sequence: TGCGCCAGCAGCCAAGATATTGCTTTTGGAGATACGCAGTATTTT. This translates into CASSQDIAFGDTQYF.

This chain uses TRBV23-1 with TRBJ2-5; a weak D match, TRBD2 (6 bases). TRBV23-1 is filed as an ORF, its function uncertain. Trimming took off 0 bases at V and 5 bases at J, with 19 bases between the two ends. This CDR3 has 17 residues. The CDR3 here is CASSQSQALNGGETQYF. In DNA, the CDR3 is TGCGCCAGCAGTCAATCGCAGGCCCTCAATGGAGGGGAGACCCAGTACTTC.

Comment on this clone: Mismatch with germline at one junction end may stem from a read error. The chain combines TRBV5-1 with TRBJ2-1; 7 bases are shared with TRBD2. The germline CDR1 and CDR2 sequences are SGHRS and YFSETQ. The CDR3 consists of 17 residues. The CDR3 sequence is CASSQQGAGASNNEQFF. For the CDR3, the DNA is TGCGCCAGCAGCCAACAAGGCGCGGGAGCCTCCAACAATGAGCAGTTCTTC.

As for this clone: This CDR3 is also generated by other DNA sequences in the sample. The V gene is TRBV2, the J gene TRBJ2-2; D gene unclear. V was pared by 7 bases and J by 0 bases, with 9 bases between. The length of the CDR3 is 14 residues. Germline lookup yields CDR1 SNHLY and CDR2 FYNNEI. CDR3 DNA sequence: TGTGCCAGCAATCGGGCAGCGAACACCGGGGAGCTGTTTTTT. Its translation is CASNRAANTGELFF.

There are a few counts of this clone. The chain combines TRBV7-9 with TRBJ2-7; D unresolved. The CDR3 runs to 14 residues. Germline V CDR1 and CDR2: SEHNR, FQNEAQ (reference sequence). Trimming shortened V by 3 bases and J by 6 bases, and 15 bases separated the two germline ends. This chain's CDR3 is CASSFSGNSGEQYF. CDR3 DNA: TGTGCCAGCAGCTTCTCTGGGAACTCGGGCGAGCAGTACTTC. The full variable domain, its missing parts supplied by reference TRBV7-9 and TRBJ2-7, is DTGVSQNPRHKITKRGQNVTFRCDPISEHNRLYWYRQTLGQGPEFLTYFQNEAQLEKSRLLSDRFSAERPKGSFSTLEIQRTEQGDSAMYLCASSFSGNSGEQYFGPGTRLTVT.

With respect to this clone: The identical CDR3 is also encoded by other nucleotide sequences in the sample. The chain employs TRBV15 and TRBJ2-7; D is undetermined. The CDR3 covers 14 residues. Germline CDR1 reads LNHNV; CDR2 reads YYDKDF (reference sequence). Trimming stripped 1 base from V and 0 bases from J, with 7 bases between. CDR3 DNA: TGTGCCACCAGCAGAGGTACAAGCTCCTACGAGCAGTACTTC. It is translated as CATSRGTSSYEQYF.

The CDR3 here is CASSYTDRGGYGYTF. CDR3 bases: TGTGCCAGCAGTTACACGGACAGGGGGGGTTATGGCTACACCTTC. The J gene is TRBJ1-2, the V gene TRBV6-5, with TRBD1 matching over 10 bases. Germline-derived CDR1 and CDR2 are MNHEY and SVGAGI. The CDR3 length is 15 residues. V lost 2 bases to trimming and J lost 5 bases; unmatched junction nucleotides: 5.

The genes are TRBV9 and TRBJ2-7; tentatively, D is TRBD1 (5 bases). CDR3 length: 14 residues. Between the trimmed V and J ends, which lost 4 bases and 2 bases, there was a span of 13 bases. In germline, CDR1 is SGDLS, CDR2 YYNGEE. This CDR3 reads CASSPTDVAYEQYF. The CDR3 nucleotides are TGTGCCAGCAGCCCGACAGATGTCGCCTACGAGCAGTACTTC.

The genes are TRBV14 and TRBJ2-1; D not certain. Trimming stripped 0 bases from V and 6 bases from J, with 9 bases between. The length of the CDR3 is 14 residues. Germline CDR1 SGHDN, CDR2 FVKESK. The CDR3, as DNA: TGTGCCAGCAGCCAAGAGAGGTGGGGCAATGAGCAGTTCTTC. It translates to CASSQERWGNEQFF. Variable domain in full (rest from reference TRBV14 and TRBJ2-1): EAGVTQFPSHSVIEKGQTVTLRCDPISGHDNLYWYRRVMGKEIKFLLHFVKESKQDESGMPNNRFLAERTGGTYSTLKVQPAELEDSGVYFCASSQERWGNEQFFGPGTRLTVL.

About this clone: The same CDR3 arises from other DNA sequences in this sample as well. Here the CDR3 reads CASSVVSTGELFF. Written as DNA, the CDR3 is TGTGCCAGCAGCGTAGTGTCCACCGGGGAGCTGTTTTTT. The chain recombines TRBV9 with TRBJ2-2; no clear D gene. The CDR3 length is 13 residues. CDR1 and CDR2 from the germline V gene are SGDLS and YYNGEE. V dropped 0 bases and J dropped 4 bases, with 4 bases sitting between them.

This chain uses TRBV7-3 with TRBJ2-1; the match to TRBD1 covers 8 bases. This CDR3 is built from 14 residues. V lost 4 bases and J lost 6; bases outside the gene matches: 5. Germline V CDR1 and CDR2: SGHTA, FQGTGA. CDR3 region: CASSSGQGTNEQFF. The CDR3 nucleotides read TGTGCCAGCAGCTCCGGACAGGGAACCAATGAGCAGTTCTTC.

To note about this clone: Other nucleotide sequences in the sample specify the same CDR3. The gene calls are TRBV5-1 and TRBJ1-1; D is ambiguous. Germline V gene lookup returns CDR1 SGHRS and CDR2 YFSETQ. The length of the CDR3 is 13 residues. V lost 0 bases and J lost 2, with 5 bases in between. As DNA, the CDR3 is TGCGCCAGCAGCTTGGGGCGAAACACTGAAGCTTTCTTT. Translated: CASSLGRNTEAFF.

The rearrangement links TRBV27 to TRBJ2-3; the D gene is possibly TRBD1 (6 bases). V was shortened by 5 bases and J by 3 bases, with 12 bases between the two germline ends. The CDR3 contains 14 residues. Germline CDR1 MNHEY, CDR2 SMNVEV (reference sequence). Here the CDR3 reads CASSAIQGTDTQYF. The CDR3 nucleotides read TGTGCCAGCAGTGCGATACAGGGAACAGATACGCAGTATTTT.

This clone was recorded once. This chain connects TRBV6-6 to TRBJ2-3, with D maybe TRBD1 (6 bases). V shed 8 bases and J shed 2 bases, with 14 bases lying between them. The CDR3 covers 14 residues. Germline CDR1 reads MNHNY; CDR2 reads SVGAGI (reference sequence). This CDR3 reads CASGGQLPTDTQYF. In nucleotides, the CDR3 is TGTGCCAGCGGGGGACAACTACCCACAGATACGCAGTATTTT.